This paragraph covers one T cell receptor beta chain sequence. This sample was taken from a study of OX40 agonist ivuxolimab in advanced cancers. Libraries were prepared by immunoSEQ multiplex PCR; TCRdb keeps only in-frame clonotypes and omits some of them. The data contain about 82,000 clones, roughly 85% of them singletons. Sequences were derived from CD4+ or CD8+ T cells sorted from blood, sampled in a trial of the OX40 agonist ivuxolimab. The sequence was obtained from an adult with an advanced solid tumor such as melanoma, head and neck, liver or kidney cancer.

The CDR3 protein is CASSLTQSRSNEQFF. CDR3 bases: TGTGCCAGCAGCTTGACACAATCAAGATCCAATGAGCAGTTCTTC. The chain recombines TRBV7-2 with TRBJ2-1, with unresolved D. Trimming cost V 3 bases and J 6 bases, with 15 bases left between them. The germline CDR1 and CDR2 sequences are SGHTA and FQGNSA. CDR3 size: 15 residues.